Listed below are T cell receptor beta chains from one sample, sequenced in a study of blood T cells in healthy people across ages. TCRdb redid the calling of the 5' RACE reads with MiXCR, one entry per CDR3 protein. The table lists hundreds of thousands of distinct CDR3 sequences, 25% to 35% of them singletons. The sample taken for sequencing was blood. These receptors originate from a woman older than 75 in good health. Each CDR3 is given with its conserved first and last residue. The D gene is left open where the match is weak. Clone size is stated in some rows and not others, as once, few, many or a class when expanded.

D	size	V	J	CDR3	DNA
.	many	TRBV7-9	TRBJ1-1	CASSLFRQESLRLNTEAFF	TGTGCCAGCAGCTTATTCCGACAGGAGAGCCTGAGATTGAACACTGAAGCTTTCTTT
TRBD2	few	TRBV7-2	TRBJ2-7	CASRPAGYEQYF	TGTGCCAGCCGCCCAGCGGGATACGAGCAGTACTTC
TRBD1	.	TRBV7-2	TRBJ2-7	CASSSRRTGAYEQYF	TGTGCCAGCAGTTCCAGACGGACAGGGGCCTACGAGCAGTACTTC
.	.	TRBV20-1	TRBJ2-2	CSARSLAQNTGELFF	TGCAGTGCTCGTTCACTAGCCCAGAACACCGGGGAGCTGTTTTTT
.	many	TRBV20-1	TRBJ1-1	CSARVRAEAFF	TGCAGTGCTAGGGTTCGCGCTGAAGCTTTCTTT
TRBD1	few	TRBV11-2	TRBJ2-2	CACSRQGNTGELFF	TGTGCCTGTTCGAGACAGGGTAACACCGGGGAGCTGTTTTTT
TRBD2	few	TRBV4-2	TRBJ2-2	CASSQEGTSGGAGELFF	TGTGCCAGCAGCCAAGAAGGGACTAGCGGGGGAGCCGGGGAGCTGTTTTTT
.	many	TRBV5-6	TRBJ1-2	CASSRGQNSYGYTF	TGTGCCAGCAGCAGGGGACAAAACAGCTATGGCTACACCTTC
.	many	TRBV7-2	TRBJ1-4	CASSLRGGSEKLFF	TGTGCCAGCAGCTTGAGGGGTGGAAGTGAAAAACTGTTTTTT
TRBD1	many	TRBV7-2	TRBJ1-2	CASSLSRDRGGYTF	TGTGCCAGCAGCTTAAGCCGGGACAGGGGTGGCTACACCTTC
.	few	TRBV24-1	TRBJ1-2	CATSDSGQFVGYTF	TGTGCCACCAGTGATTCCGGACAGTTTGTTGGCTACACCTTC
TRBD2	many	TRBV18	TRBJ2-1	CASSSTERGGHNEQFF	TGTGCCAGCTCATCGACAGAGCGGGGGGGCCACAATGAGCAGTTCTTC
.	many	TRBV7-2	TRBJ2-7	CASSVLTSEQYF	TGTGCCAGCAGCGTCCTGACTAGCGAGCAGTACTTC
.	many	TRBV6-5	TRBJ2-7	CASSQGLRGGEQYF	TGTGCCAGCAGTCAGGGACTCCGAGGTGGAGAGCAGTACTTC
.	many	TRBV5-1	TRBJ2-5	CASNQSPVRIGETQYF	TGCGCCAGCAATCAATCCCCTGTGAGGATCGGGGAGACCCAGTACTTC
TRBD2	many	TRBV20-1	TRBJ2-3	CSAPAPGLAGGRGTDTQYF	TGCAGTGCACCTGCCCCCGGGCTAGCGGGGGGGCGGGGCACAGATACGCAGTATTTT
.	few	TRBV4-2	TRBJ2-2	CASSQEPRVGQGNTGELFF	TGTGCCAGCAGCCAAGAGCCCCGAGTCGGCCAGGGGAACACCGGGGAGCTGTTTTTT
.	few	TRBV29-1	TRBJ1-1	CSAINHRNTEAFF	TGCAGCGCCATAAACCACCGAAACACTGAAGCTTTCTTT
TRBD1	.	TRBV12-3/TRBV12-4	TRBJ1-3	CASGQESVGNAIYF	TGTGCCAGCGGACAGGAGTCCGTAGGAAACGCCATATATTTT
TRBD1	once	TRBV20-1	TRBJ2-7	CSAIRQGHSYEQYF	TGCAGTGCTATCAGACAGGGGCACTCCTACGAGCAGTACTTC
.	.	TRBV7-8	TRBJ1-5	CASSLNMRGAPTPLNSNQPQHF	TGTGCCAGCAGCCTCAACATGAGGGGGGCCCCTACCCCCTTGAATAGCAATCAGCCCCAGCATTTT
.	many	TRBV29-1	TRBJ1-1	CSVARYKVNTEAFF	TGCAGCGTCGCCCGATATAAAGTGAACACTGAAGCTTTCTTT
TRBD2	many	TRBV11-2	TRBJ2-1	CASSLRGPGLEQFF	TGTGCCAGCAGTTTAAGGGGTCCGGGACTAGAGCAGTTCTTC
.	.	TRBV3-1	TRBJ1-5	CASSHSTLGTQPQHF	TGTGCCAGCAGCCATAGTACCTTAGGGACTCAGCCCCAGCATTTT
.	few	TRBV11-2	TRBJ1-5	CASSLDPGLGQPQHF	TGTGCCAGCAGCTTAGATCCGGGGCTAGGTCAGCCCCAGCATTTT
TRBD1	many	TRBV5-6	TRBJ1-5	CASSLTGEDQPQHF	TGTGCCAGCAGCTTAACAGGGGAGGATCAGCCCCAGCATTTT
TRBD2	many	TRBV6-6	TRBJ2-1	CASSGTSEDNEQFF	TGTGCCAGCAGCGGGACTAGCGAGGACAATGAGCAGTTCTTC
TRBD2	.	TRBV20-1	TRBJ2-5	CSAGPGLAGAPGRTQYF	TGCAGTGCTGGACCGGGACTAGCGGGGGCCCCGGGAAGGACCCAGTACTTC
.	.	TRBV5-1	TRBJ2-1	CASNLQGGQTYNEQFF	TGCGCCAGTAACTTACAGGGGGGGCAAACCTACAATGAGCAGTTCTTC
.	.	TRBV15	TRBJ2-7	CATGRRRYEQYF	TGTGCCACCGGCAGACGTAGATACGAGCAGTACTTC
TRBD1	.	TRBV20-1	TRBJ1-1	CSAPRTGLTEAFF	TGCAGTGCTCCTAGGACAGGCCTCACTGAAGCTTTCTTT